The clone carrying this TCR beta chain has a count of ten or more. Its antigen is not identified. These data belong to a study of T cell repertoires in cytomegalovirus infection. Study information: Both CMV infection and a matching HLA type were indicated by public TCR beta signatures.

From the reads, TCRdb called clonotypes with MiXCR, one entry per CDR3 protein. This table holds fewer than 300,000 distinct CDR3 sequences, roughly a quarter found once. The CDR3 covers 15 residues. Trimming took off 1 base at V and 0 bases at J, with 4 bases between the two ends. The germline CDR1 and CDR2 sequences are SGHVS and FQNEAQ. Study-level results: CMV carriers with the relevant HLA were identified by cumulative public TCR beta family frequency. Dominating the ex vivo response were HLA-C-restricted CMV-specific TCR beta clonotypes.

The specimen sequenced was PBMCs. The TCR sequence derives from a human donor in good health (CMV status not recorded). Some clones in this sample may be carry-over from other donors' samples. The chain is built from TRBV7-8 and TRBJ2-6, with D unclear. The CDR3 region is CASSLVGSGANVLTF. The CDR3 nucleotides are TGTGCCAGCAGCTTAGTAGGCTCTGGGGCCAACGTCCTGACTTTC. Based on the CDR3 plus reference TRBV7-8 and TRBJ2-6, the full variable domain is GAGVSQSPRYKVAKRGQDVALRCDPISGHVSLFWYQQALGQGPEFLTYFQNEAQLDKSGLPSDRFFAERPEGSVSTLKIQRTQQEDSAVYLCASSLVGSGANVLTFGAGSRLTVL.